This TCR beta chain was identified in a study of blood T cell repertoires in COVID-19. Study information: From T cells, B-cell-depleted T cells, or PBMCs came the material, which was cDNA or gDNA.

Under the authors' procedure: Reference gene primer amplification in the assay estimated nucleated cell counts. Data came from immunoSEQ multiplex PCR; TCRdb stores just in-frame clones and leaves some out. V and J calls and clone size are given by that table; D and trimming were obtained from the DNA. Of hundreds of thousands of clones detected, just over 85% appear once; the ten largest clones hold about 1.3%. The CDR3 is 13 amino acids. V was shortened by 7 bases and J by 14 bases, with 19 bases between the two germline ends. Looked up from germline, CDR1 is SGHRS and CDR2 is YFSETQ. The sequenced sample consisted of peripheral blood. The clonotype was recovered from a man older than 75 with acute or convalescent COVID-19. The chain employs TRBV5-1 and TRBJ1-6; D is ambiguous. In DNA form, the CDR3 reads TGCGCCAGCCGGCAGGTCCGCTCGGTGGCCCTCCACTTT. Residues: CASRQVRSVALHF.